This note documents a single T cell receptor beta chain sequence. The source of the sample is a study of blood T cell repertoires in COVID-19. The participants were between about 18 and 100 years old and came from fewer than 25 US areas. Participant reports of clinical history set cohort assignment. Cohort 3 donors counted as recovered after two negative PCRs, clearance, or resolved symptoms. V was shortened by 1 base and J by 0 bases, with 13 bases between the two germline ends. From germline, CDR1 is MDHEN and CDR2 SYDVKM. This CDR3 has 17 amino acids. As processed by the authors: By means of reference gene primer amplification, nucleated cell counts were estimated. Sequencing used immunoSEQ multiplex PCR; TCRdb keeps in-frame clones, though not all of them. The V and J calls and clone size are taken from that table; D and trimming were inferred from the DNA. The sample lists about 310,000 clones, roughly 87% occurring once.

This clonotype originated in a woman aged 18-35 years who had recovered from COVID-19. The chain couples TRBV28 to TRBJ1-5, with a possible D match to TRBD1 (5 bases). Material for sequencing was PBMCs or T cells enriched from blood (not recorded which). The CDR3 DNA reads TGTGCCAGCAGTTTATCCGACAGATTTTATAGCAATCAGCCCCAGCATTTT. As protein: CASSLSDRFYSNQPQHF.